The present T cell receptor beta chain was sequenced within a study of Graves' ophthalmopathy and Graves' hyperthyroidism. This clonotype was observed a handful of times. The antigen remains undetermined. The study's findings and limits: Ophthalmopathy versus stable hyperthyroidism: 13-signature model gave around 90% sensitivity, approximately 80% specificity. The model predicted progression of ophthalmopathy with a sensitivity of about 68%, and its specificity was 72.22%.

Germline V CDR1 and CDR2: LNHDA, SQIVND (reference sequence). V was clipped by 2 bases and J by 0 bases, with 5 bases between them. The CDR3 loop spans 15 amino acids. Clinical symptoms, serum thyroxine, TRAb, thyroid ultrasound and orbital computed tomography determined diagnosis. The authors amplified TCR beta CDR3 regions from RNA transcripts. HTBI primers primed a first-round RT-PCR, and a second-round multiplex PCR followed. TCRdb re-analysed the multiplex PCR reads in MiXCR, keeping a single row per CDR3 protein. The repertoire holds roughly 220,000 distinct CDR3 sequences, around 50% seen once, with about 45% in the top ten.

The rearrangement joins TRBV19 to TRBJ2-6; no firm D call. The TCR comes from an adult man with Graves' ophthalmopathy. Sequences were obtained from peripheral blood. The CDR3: CASSIYSSGANVLTF. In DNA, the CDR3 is TGTGCCAGTAGTATATACAGCTCTGGGGCCAACGTCCTGACTTTC.